The 14 T cell receptor beta chains below all came from one sample that was sequenced in a study of blood T cells in healthy people across ages. Then a second PCR, running roughly 7 to 11 cycles, was carried out with a sample-barcoded 5' primer and a J-beta primer mix. TCRdb reprocessed the 5' RACE reads via MiXCR and lists one record per CDR3 protein. Found here are approximately 780,000 distinct CDR3 sequences, around 25% of them singletons; the top ten hold around 3%. This same sample was also taken into another study, of T cells of mothers and their children.

The sequenced sample was blood. Receptor source: a boy between 10 and 17 years old in good health.

V gene TRBV6-1 combines with J gene TRBJ2-1; tentative D call: TRBD1 (5 bases). Trimming pared 7 bases from V and 1 base from J, leaving 14 bases between. The CDR3 has 15 residues. CDR1 is MNHNS and CDR2 is SASEGT in the germline V gene. DNA of the CDR3: TGTGCCAGCAAAGACAGTGTGGGTTCCTACAATGAGCAGTTCTTC. Translating gives CASKDSVGSYNEQFF.

V is TRBV29-1 and J is TRBJ2-5; D might be TRBD2 (6 bases). CDR3 length: 11 residues. V was shortened by 7 bases and J by 5 bases, with 11 bases between the two germline ends. Germline lookup yields CDR1 SQVTM and CDR2 ANQGSEA. CDR3 in DNA: TGCAGCGACGTAGCGGAGGAGACCCAGTACTTC. Residues: CSDVAEETQYF. Complete variable domain (other parts from reference TRBV29-1 and TRBJ2-5): SAVISQKPSRDICQRGTSLTIQCQVDSQVTMMFWYRQQPGQSLTLIATANQGSEATYESGFVIDKFPISRPNLTFSTLTVSNMSPEDSSIYLCSDVAEETQYFGPGTRLLVL.

The chain links TRBV12-3 or TRBV12-4 to TRBJ1-1, with 9 bases matching TRBD1. The CDR3 loop spans 15 amino acids. J gave up 5 bases and V 3 bases, and 7 bases lay outside the gene matches. The CDR3 nucleotides read TGTGCCAGCAGTTTTTGGACAGGGGTGGTGACTGAAGCTTTCTTT. Translating it yields CASSFWTGVVTEAFF.

Concerning this clonotype: The conserved phenylalanine or tryptophan is not found at the CDR3 terminus, so this likely reflects a read error. V usage is TRBV5-1 and J usage is TRBJ2-6, with D hard to call. V lost 4 bases, J lost 14 bases, and 1 base lay in between. The CDR3 covers 8 residues. Germline V gene sequence: CDR1 SGHRS, CDR2 YFSETQ. CDR3 DNA sequence: TGCGCCAGCAGCCTCCTGACTAGC. This gives the protein CASSLLTS.

The chain is built from TRBV28 and TRBJ2-2; D unresolved. The V end lost 4 bases, the J end lost 0 bases, and 15 bases lay between the germline ends. The CDR3 is 17 amino acids. Germline CDR1 MDHEN, CDR2 SYDVKM. As DNA, the CDR3 is TGTGCCAGCAGTTATTTACTGTCTCGGCCGAACACCGGGGAGCTGTTTTTT. Its protein is CASSYLLSRPNTGELFF.

This clonotype was seen repeatedly, ten times or more. The CDR3 nucleotides are TGCAGTTACCAGACCCCAGCCCTAGCGGGGGAGTACCAAGAGACCCAGTACTTC. Its protein is CSYQTPALAGEYQETQYF. This sequence joins TRBV20-1 and TRBJ2-5, with TRBD2 matching 10 bases. Per germline, CDR1 DFQATT and CDR2 SNEGSKA (reference sequence). J was trimmed by 0 bases and V by 8 bases; bases with no gene match: 18. This CDR3 spans 18 amino acids.

The CDR3 reads CASTVGQETQYF. The CDR3, as DNA: TGTGCCAGCACAGTAGGTCAAGAGACCCAGTACTTC. V and J are TRBV2 and TRBJ2-5; no clear D. Trimming pared 7 bases from V and 2 bases from J, leaving 8 bases between. CDR1 is SNHLY and CDR2 is FYNNEI in the germline V gene. The CDR3 extends over 12 amino acids.

The gene calls are TRBV12-3 or TRBV12-4 and TRBJ1-1, with 7 positions matching TRBD1. The trim removed 6 bases at V and 0 bases at J, leaving 10 bases unmatched. The CDR3 runs 16 residues. The DNA for the CDR3 is TGTGCCAGCAGATTGGTACAGGGGACCCTGAACACTGAAGCTTTCTTT. Translating gives CASRLVQGTLNTEAFF.

The V gene is TRBV12-3 or TRBV12-4, the J gene TRBJ2-1; TRBD1 or TRBD2 may be the D gene (5 bases each). V lost 5 bases and J lost 1, with 12 bases in between. The CDR3 totals 15 residues. The CDR3 region is CASSPGRESYNEQFF. Written as DNA, the CDR3 is TGTGCCAGCAGTCCCGGCAGGGAGTCCTACAATGAGCAGTTCTTC.

This chain connects TRBV12-5 to TRBJ1-5, with a weak D call TRBD1 (6 bases). The CDR3 is made up of 15 amino acids. Germline V gene sequence: CDR1 LGHNT, CDR2 FRNRAP. Deletions cut 4 bases from V and 5 bases from J, with 15 bases between. CDR3 residues: CASGSTGQLDQPQHF. The DNA of the CDR3 is TGTGCTAGTGGTTCGACCGGACAGCTTGATCAGCCCCAGCATTTT.

The chain joins TRBV7-9 to TRBJ2-4; D not resolved. V lost 1 base to trimming and J lost 6 bases, with 4 bases between them. This CDR3 region has 12 residues. Looked up from germline, CDR1 is SEHNR and CDR2 is FQNEAQ (reference sequence). In DNA, the CDR3 is TGTGCCAGCAGCTTAGACCCAAACATTCAGTACTTC. This encodes CASSLDPNIQYF.

This clonotype has just a few counts. The chain links TRBV20-1 to TRBJ2-3; 8 nucleotides match TRBD2. The CDR3 extends over 13 amino acids. Germline V gene lookup returns CDR1 DFQATT and CDR2 SNEGSKA (reference sequence). The junction had 8 bases not matched to a gene; V was cut back by 6 bases and J by 6 bases. For the CDR3, the DNA is TGCAGTGCCCCGGGACTAGACCCTGATACGCAGTATTTT. Residues: CSAPGLDPDTQYF.

This clonotype was found a few times. The chain combines TRBV10-3 with TRBJ2-1; TRBD1 agrees at 7 bases. The CDR3 spans 15 residues. The V gene's germline CDR1 is ENHRY and CDR2 SYGVKD. Trimming at V came to 4 bases and at J to 8 bases, leaving 11 bases not matched to a gene. The CDR3 here is CAISVGGSQGDEQFF. In nucleotides, the CDR3 is TGTGCCATCAGTGTAGGGGGCTCGCAAGGGGATGAGCAGTTCTTC.

The CDR3 is CASQSVDQGSHEQYF. The CDR3 DNA is TGTGCCAGCCAATCCGTGGATCAAGGGTCCCACGAGCAGTACTTC. The J gene is TRBJ2-7, the V gene TRBV28; D not certain. Germline assignment: CDR1 MDHEN and CDR2 SYDVKM. The CDR3 runs to 15 residues. V was pared by 8 bases and J by 5 bases, with 22 bases between.